This T cell receptor (beta chain) was recovered during a study of T cell repertoires in cytomegalovirus infection. Study-wide background: Signatures in public TCR beta sequences pointed to both CMV infection and matching HLA type.

TCRdb fed the reads into MiXCR, producing one record per CDR3 protein. The sample records roughly 500,000 distinct CDR3 sequences, around 10% being singletons. This clonotype has more than one count but fewer than ten. The target antigen is unknown. General study results and limits: CMV-specific HLA-C-restricted TCR beta clonotypes dominated the ex vivo response.

The specimen was PBMCs. This receptor was taken from a human donor in good health (CMV status not recorded). Some clones in this sample may be carry-over from other donors' samples.

Here the CDR3 reads CSAREPAGANVLTF. DNA of the CDR3: TGCAGTGCTAGAGAACCCGCTGGGGCCAACGTCCTGACTTTC. V is TRBV20-1 and J is TRBJ2-6; D is uncertain. This CDR3 comprises 14 residues. The germline V and J ends were trimmed by 0 bases and 2 bases, with 5 bases remaining between them. Germline-derived CDR1 and CDR2 are DFQATT and SNEGSKA (reference sequence).